These 14 T cell receptor beta chains share one sample of origin, sequenced in a study of blood T cell repertoires in COVID-19 (dated by TCRdb to 2019 to 2021). Library preparation employed the immunoSEQ multiplex PCR assay. TCRdb holds this immuneACCESS table with in-frame rearrangements only. Some clones are missing; in checked studies, unresolved V genes explain under half, and the rest has no known cause. The sample table shows more than 100,000 clones, and around 64% are seen once. The ten most abundant clones make up 0.86% of the sample. The sample comprised peripheral blood. Receptors originate from a human donor with acute or convalescent COVID-19. The donor label of this sample is uncertain.

The V gene is TRBV19, the J gene TRBJ1-5, with 7 bases matching TRBD1. V trimming: 6 bases; J trimming: 6 bases; junction bases outside the gene matches: 5. The CDR3 sequence is 13 residues long. The germline V gene has CDR1 LNHDA and CDR2 SQIVND (reference sequence). CDR3 protein: CASSLDRAQPQHF. CDR3 DNA sequence: TGTGCCAGTAGCCTAGACAGGGCTCAGCCCCAGCATTTT.

The gene calls are TRBV7-2 and TRBJ2-3; 10 nucleotides align to TRBD2. This CDR3 contains 15 residues. Germline loops: CDR1 SGHTA, CDR2 FQGNSA. Germline trimming cut 7 bases from V and 1 base from J; bases unmatched to any gene: 5. The DNA for the CDR3 is TGTGCCAGCACACGAGCGGGGGGGCGCACAGATACGCAGTATTTT. It codes for CASTRAGGRTDTQYF.

In this sample, this clone turned up many times. The gene calls are TRBV4-1 and TRBJ1-6; perhaps TRBD1 as D (5 bases). Trimming took off 0 bases at V and 9 bases at J, with 15 bases between the two ends. This CDR3 has 16 amino acids. CDR1 and CDR2 (germline): MGHRA, YSYEKL. DNA for the CDR3: TGCGCCAGCAGCCAAGATCCGGAGGGGAGGGGTTCACCCCTCCACTTT. It is translated as CASSQDPEGRGSPLHF.

V and J are TRBV3-1 (or the pseudogene TRBV3-2) and TRBJ2-3; 10 bases map to TRBD2. CDR3 length: 16 amino acids. The germline V gene encodes CDR1 LGHDT and CDR2 YNNKEL (reference sequence). The junction had 4 bases not matched to a gene; V was cut back by 2 bases and J by 2 bases. CDR3 sequence reads: CASSQIAGGPTDTQYF. The CDR3 DNA follows: TGTGCCAGCAGCCAAATAGCGGGGGGACCCACAGATACGCAGTATTTT.

The table lists this clone with a few counts. The CDR3 region is CASSYHSTDTQYF. The CDR3 DNA reads TGTGCCAGCAGTTATCATTCCACAGATACGCAGTATTTT. The V gene is TRBV6-6, the J gene TRBJ2-3; no definite D call. Germline-derived CDR1 and CDR2 are MNHNY and SVGAGI (reference sequence). Between the trimmed V and J ends, which lost 3 bases and 2 bases, there was a span of 6 bases. This CDR3 has 13 residues.

The chain links TRBV5-8 to TRBJ1-2; D is uncertain. The CDR3 has 13 residues. CDR1 is SGHTS and CDR2 is YDEGEE in the germline V gene. With 2 bases removed from V and 2 bases from J, the gap between germline ends came to 7 bases. The CDR3 region has the DNA TGTGCCAGCAGCTTCGGGTCGAACTATGGCTACACCTTC. Amino acids: CASSFGSNYGYTF.

The chain couples TRBV19 to TRBJ1-2; D is possibly TRBD1 (6 bases). V was clipped by 10 bases and J by 0 bases, with 15 bases between them. This CDR3 region has 14 residues. Per the germline V gene, CDR1 is LNHDA and CDR2 is SQIVND (reference sequence). The CDR3 sequence is CATKLDSANYGYTF. CDR3 DNA: TGTGCCACCAAATTGGACAGCGCTAACTATGGCTACACCTTC.

This chain uses TRBV5-1 with TRBJ1-1; 11 bases are a match to TRBD1. The CDR3 is 14 residues long. Trimming took 6 bases from V and 4 from J; bases not matched to a gene: 5. The germline V gene has CDR1 SGHRS and CDR2 YFSETQ. As DNA, the CDR3 is TGCGCCAGCACGAGGACAGGGGGCGTCACTGAAGCTTTCTTT. It translates to CASTRTGGVTEAFF. Full variable domain (remainder filled in from reference TRBV5-1 and TRBJ1-1): KAGVTQTPRYLIKTRGQQVTLSCSPISGHRSVSWYQQTPGQGLQFLFEYFSETQRNKGNFPGRFSGRQFSNSRSEMNVSTLELGDSALYLCASTRTGGVTEAFFGQGTRLTVV.

The J gene is TRBJ1-1, the V gene TRBV12-3 or TRBV12-4; TRBD1 is a possible D gene (6 bases). This CDR3 is 13 amino acids long. V lost 6 bases, J lost 6 bases, and 14 bases lay in between. The CDR3 bases are TGTGCCAGCAGGGGGGACAATGCTCCTGAAGCTTTCTTT. Translation gives CASRGDNAPEAFF.

This chain joins TRBV5-1 and TRBJ2-2, with D perhaps TRBD1 (5 bases). Germline assignment: CDR1 SGHRS and CDR2 YFSETQ. The length of the CDR3 is 15 residues. Trimming cost V 3 bases and J 1 base, with 10 bases left between them. CDR3 protein: CASSSRQLNTGELFF. CDR3 DNA: TGCGCCAGCAGCTCCCGACAGTTGAACACCGGGGAGCTGTTTTTT.

The gene calls are TRBV6-6 and TRBJ1-1, with D perhaps TRBD1 (5 bases). V lost 2 bases and J 0 bases, leaving 10 bases between the germline ends. The germline V gene encodes CDR1 MNHNY and CDR2 SVGAGI (reference sequence). The CDR3 is 15 residues long. DNA for the CDR3: TGTGCCAGCAGTTACGTGGCAGGGATGAACACTGAAGCTTTCTTT. Protein product: CASSYVAGMNTEAFF.

A remark on this clone: The sample contains more than one DNA sequence encoding this CDR3. V and J are TRBV7-9 and TRBJ1-1; D uncertain. The CDR3 has 11 amino acids. The V end was cut by 5 bases, the J end by 5 bases, with 6 bases between. CDR1 and CDR2 (germline): SEHNR, FQNEAQ (reference sequence). CDR3 coding DNA: TGTGCCAGCAGCCTTTTAACTGAAGCTTTCTTT. This gives the protein CASSLLTEAFF.

The chain joins TRBV11-2 to TRBJ2-5; 8 bases agree with TRBD1. Germline V gene data show CDR1 as SGHAT and CDR2 as FQNNGV. This CDR3 has 15 residues. V shed 3 bases and J 2 bases; nucleotides not matched to a gene: 5. The CDR3 reads CASSLQGALQETQYF. In nucleotides, the CDR3 is TGTGCCAGCAGCTTGCAGGGGGCCCTTCAAGAGACCCAGTACTTC.

The chain couples TRBV10-3 to TRBJ2-1; D gene ambiguous. Germline CDR1 reads ENHRY; CDR2 reads SYGVKD. V shed 10 bases and J shed 5 bases, with 12 bases lying between them. The CDR3 has 12 residues. The CDR3 region is CATAHSDNEQFF. CDR3 in DNA: TGTGCCACCGCCCACTCTGACAATGAGCAGTTCTTC.